Presented here are 21 T cell receptor beta chains from one specimen sequenced in a study of post-analysis software for immune sequencing data. Each TCR beta cDNA library carried unique molecular identifiers. Each CDR3 protein gets one entry after TCRdb re-called the PCR reads with MiXCR. The sample shows roughly 870,000 distinct CDR3 sequences, 53% of them seen only once. These TCRs' antigens remain unknown. Study-level points and caveats: Four to six TRBV segments, including TRBV5-6, TRBV5-1 and TRBV20-1, were more frequent in patients than controls.

The sample comprised blood. All receptors derive from a girl between 5 and 17 years old with multiple sclerosis.

The sample holds one count of this clonotype. The chain carries TRBV5-4 and TRBJ1-6; 7 bases fit TRBD1. The V gene end was trimmed by 4 bases and the J gene end by 2 bases; junction bases not matched to a gene: 12. Germline values: CDR1 SGHNT, CDR2 YYREEE (reference sequence). The CDR3 runs to 18 residues. The CDR3 DNA reads as TGTGCCAGCAGCAGGGGATGGGACAGCTCTACCTATAATTCACCCCTCCACTTT. It translates to CASSRGWDSSTYNSPLHF.

J is TRBJ2-7 and V is TRBV20-1, with D maybe TRBD2 (5 bases). The CDR3 is made up of 15 amino acids. Trimming removed 0 bases at V and 1 base at J, with 13 bases between. The germline CDR1 and CDR2 sequences are DFQATT and SNEGSKA (reference sequence). The CDR3 coding sequence is TGCAGTGCTAGAGATCTCCTTAGCGCGTCCTACGAGCAGTACTTC. It codes for CSARDLLSASYEQYF.

The chain recombines TRBV29-1 with TRBJ2-3; 7 bases line up with TRBD1. V lost 1 base to trimming and J lost 5 bases; unmatched junction nucleotides: 3. This CDR3 has 13 residues. Germline V gene sequence: CDR1 SQVTM, CDR2 ANQGSEA. CDR3 in DNA: TGCAGCGTTGAAGGGTCAGGGGGAGATACGCAGTATTTT. Amino acid sequence: CSVEGSGGDTQYF.

The chain links TRBV5-1 to TRBJ1-5; 10 positions match TRBD1. Germline V CDR1 and CDR2: SGHRS, YFSETQ. CDR3 length: 15 residues. Trimming cost V 4 bases and J 6 bases; bases outside gene matches: 7. CDR3 in amino acids: CASSPGQGMGQPQHF. The CDR3 nucleotides read TGCGCCAGCAGCCCGGGACAGGGGATGGGTCAGCCCCAGCATTTT.

The genes are TRBV9 and TRBJ2-3, with D perhaps matching TRBD1 (6 bases). The CDR3 has 16 amino acids. The germline CDR1 and CDR2 sequences are SGDLS and YYNGEE. Trimming cost V 3 bases and J 0 bases, with 14 bases left between them. As DNA, the CDR3 is TGTGCCAGCAGCGCAGGGGTTGGAACCAGCACAGATACGCAGTATTTT. It codes for CASSAGVGTSTDTQYF.

This clonotype was counted a few times. This chain connects TRBV6-1 to TRBJ2-6; maybe TRBD2 (5 bases). V was shortened by 6 bases and J by 1 base, with 16 bases between the two germline ends. The CDR3 covers 17 residues. Germline assignment: CDR1 MNHNS and CDR2 SASEGT. CDR3 coding DNA: TGTGCCAGCAGCCCCTTGGAGCGCGGGTCTGGGGCCAACGTCCTGACTTTC. It translates to CASSPLERGSGANVLTF.

V gene TRBV7-2 combines with J gene TRBJ1-5; D remains ambiguous. The germline V gene has CDR1 SGHTA and CDR2 FQGNSA. The CDR3 runs to 16 residues. V lost 3 bases and J lost 4, with 16 bases in between. The CDR3: CASSFSTPRENQPQHF. The CDR3, as DNA: TGTGCCAGCAGCTTCTCTACCCCTCGTGAGAATCAGCCCCAGCATTTT.

This clonotype was counted between two and nine times. This chain joins TRBV29-1 and TRBJ2-5; D possibly matches TRBD1 or TRBD2 (6 bases each). Germline values: CDR1 SQVTM, CDR2 ANQGSEA. V gave up 0 bases and J gave up 4 bases, with 18 bases separating them. The length of the CDR3 is 16 residues. For the CDR3, the DNA is TGCAGCGTTGAAGATGGCGTAAACAGGGAGGCAGAGACCCAGTACTTC. Amino acids: CSVEDGVNREAETQYF.

This sequence joins TRBV10-3 and TRBJ2-5; TRBD1 is a possible D gene (5 bases). V dropped 6 bases and J dropped 2 bases, with 7 bases sitting between them. This CDR3 has 12 residues. Germline lookup yields CDR1 ENHRY and CDR2 SYGVKD. CDR3 sequence reads: CAIRGLQETQYF. Written as DNA, the CDR3 is TGTGCCATCAGGGGGCTTCAAGAGACCCAGTACTTC.

The chain uses TRBV10-3 and TRBJ1-1, with D perhaps matching TRBD1 (5 bases). V was trimmed by 5 bases and J by 5 bases, leaving 15 bases between them. Germline values: CDR1 ENHRY, CDR2 SYGVKD. CDR3 length equals 14 residues. CDR3 loop: CAISKPGGVTEAFF. The CDR3 DNA sequence: TGTGCCATCAGTAAACCCGGGGGAGTAACTGAAGCTTTCTTT.

This clonotype was seen a handful of times. V and J are TRBV15 and TRBJ2-7; D gene uncertain. This CDR3 comprises 15 residues. The germline V and J ends were trimmed by 3 bases and 4 bases, with 16 bases remaining between them. Germline CDR1 LNHNV, CDR2 YYDKDF (reference sequence). CDR3 loop: CATSRIEDPTYEQYF. The CDR3 DNA reads TGTGCCACCAGCAGGATAGAGGACCCTACTTACGAGCAGTACTTC. Full variable domain (rest looked up from reference TRBV15 and TRBJ2-7): DAMVIQNPRYQVTQFGKPVTLSCSQTLNHNVMYWYQQKSSQAPKLLFHYYDKDFNNEADTPDNFQSRRPNTSFCFLDIRSPGLGDTAMYLCATSRIEDPTYEQYFGPGTRLTVT.

The chain links TRBV9 to TRBJ2-7, with D perhaps TRBD1 (5 bases). CDR3 length: 14 amino acids. Looked up from germline, CDR1 is SGDLS and CDR2 is YYNGEE. The V gene lost 3 bases and the J gene lost 0 bases, with 10 bases spanning the gap. CDR3 sequence: CASSEGLSSYEQYF. The DNA for the CDR3 is TGTGCCAGCAGCGAGGGGTTGAGCTCCTACGAGCAGTACTTC. Full variable domain (outside the CDR3, taken from reference TRBV9 and TRBJ2-7): DSGVTQTPKHLITATGQRVTLRCSPRSGDLSVYWYQQSLDQGLQFLIQYYNGEERAKGNILERFSAQQFPDLHSELNLSSLELGDSALYFCASSEGLSSYEQYFGPGTRLTVT.

The table lists this clonotype with a count of one. The chain recombines TRBV27 with TRBJ2-1, with D hard to call. This CDR3 is 16 amino acids long. Germline CDR1 and CDR2: MNHEY and SMNVEV (reference sequence). V was shortened by 6 bases and J by 6 bases, with 21 bases between the two germline ends. The chain's CDR3 is CASRPRGPLSINEQFF. The CDR3 DNA follows: TGTGCCAGCAGACCACGAGGCCCGCTTTCAATCAATGAGCAGTTCTTC.

The table lists this clonotype with a few counts. The chain has TRBV5-1 and TRBJ1-2; no clear D gene. The CDR3 totals 14 residues. With 0 bases removed from V and 7 bases from J, the gap between germline ends came to 13 bases. Germline CDR1 is SGHRS and CDR2 is YFSETQ. The CDR3 loop is CASSLARALSGYTF. CDR3 nucleotide sequence: TGCGCCAGCAGCTTGGCCCGGGCCCTCAGTGGCTACACCTTC. The full variable domain, its missing parts supplied by reference TRBV5-1 and TRBJ1-2, is KAGVTQTPRYLIKTRGQQVTLSCSPISGHRSVSWYQQTPGQGLQFLFEYFSETQRNKGNFPGRFSGRQFSNSRSEMNVSTLELGDSALYLCASSLARALSGYTFGSGTRLTVV.

The gene calls are TRBV20-1 and TRBJ2-7; 10 bases align to TRBD2. The junction had 5 bases not matched to a gene; V was cut back by 5 bases and J by 4 bases. The CDR3 is 13 amino acids. CDR1 DFQATT and CDR2 SNEGSKA come from the germline V gene (reference sequence). This CDR3 reads CSAPPSGSYEQYF. CDR3 sequence (DNA): TGCAGTGCTCCTCCTAGCGGGAGTTACGAGCAGTACTTC.

The chain is built from TRBV5-1 and TRBJ2-1; TRBD1 matches 9 bases. V lost 3 bases and J lost 10; bases outside the gene matches: 5. Germline CDR1 and CDR2: SGHRS and YFSETQ. CDR3 size: 13 residues. The CDR3 spells CASSWGTGMEQFF. The DNA for the CDR3 is TGCGCCAGCAGCTGGGGGACAGGGATGGAGCAGTTCTTC.

This chain joins TRBV27 and TRBJ1-5; no clear D. V was trimmed by 6 bases and J by 2 bases, leaving 11 bases between them. Germline CDR1 MNHEY, CDR2 SMNVEV (reference sequence). The CDR3 runs to 14 residues. CDR3 bases: TGTGCCAGCAGGCGGGAAGGTGGCAATCAGCCCCAGCATTTT. It specifies CASRREGGNQPQHF.

This clonotype came up a few times. The chain joins TRBV7-2 to TRBJ2-7; D assignment may be TRBD1 or TRBD2 (5 bases each). The length of the CDR3 is 14 residues. Germline V gene data show CDR1 as SGHTA and CDR2 as FQGNSA. The germline V and J ends were trimmed by 7 bases and 2 bases, with 15 bases remaining between them. This CDR3 reads CASKLNRDAYEQYF. The CDR3 DNA sequence: TGTGCCAGCAAGCTTAATCGGGACGCCTACGAGCAGTACTTC.

The chain couples TRBV10-3 to TRBJ2-2; tentatively, D is TRBD1 (6 bases). CDR3 length: 15 amino acids. V lost 6 bases and J 0 bases, leaving 11 bases between the germline ends. Germline CDR1 is ENHRY and CDR2 is SYGVKD. This CDR3 is CAIRGGQTNTGELFF. The CDR3 nucleotides are TGTGCCATCAGGGGCGGACAGACGAACACCGGGGAGCTGTTTTTT.

A few counts support this clonotype. V gene TRBV7-2 combines with J gene TRBJ2-3; 8 bases are shared with TRBD2. Germline-derived CDR1 and CDR2 are SGHTA and FQGNSA. This CDR3 has 15 amino acids. V shed 5 bases, J shed 5 bases, and the junction held 9 bases outside the gene matches. The CDR3 DNA follows: TGTGCCAGCAGCCCACCGGACGGGAGGGGAGATACGCAGTATTTT. Its protein product is CASSPPDGRGDTQYF.

The chain uses TRBV5-1 and TRBJ1-2; 8 bases are shared with TRBD1. J gave up 6 bases and V 6 bases, and 10 bases lay outside the gene matches. From germline, CDR1 is SGHRS and CDR2 YFSETQ. The CDR3 runs 14 residues. The CDR3 DNA sequence: TGCGCCAGCACCCATAGGCCGACAGGGGATGGCTACACCTTC. Its translation: CASTHRPTGDGYTF.